A single sample gave rise to the 16 T cell receptor beta chains below, sequenced in a study of blood T cell repertoires in COVID-19. Assay: immunoSEQ multiplex PCR; the TCRdb copy retains only in-frame clones and omits some. The sample records about 88,000 clones, roughly 87% being singletons. Input material: peripheral blood. The receptors shown here come from a male donor with acute or convalescent COVID-19.

J is TRBJ1-1 and V is TRBV6-1, with TRBD1 as a possible D gene (5 bases). The germline V gene encodes CDR1 MNHNS and CDR2 SASEGT. CDR3 length: 13 amino acids. Trimming took off 3 bases at V and 2 bases at J, with 7 bases between the two ends. The CDR3, as DNA: TGTGCCAGCAGTGACAGGGTTAACACTGAAGCTTTCTTT. It specifies CASSDRVNTEAFF.

The chain links TRBV5-6 to TRBJ1-2, with 7 bases fitting TRBD1. V gave up 4 bases and J gave up 5 bases; unmatched junction bases: 23. The germline V gene has CDR1 SGHDT and CDR2 YYEEEE. The CDR3 has 19 amino acids. The CDR3, as DNA: TGTGCCAGCAGCCCACTGGTTAGGGACAGTAAAGATTTTCGATATGGCTACACCTTC. This codes for CASSPLVRDSKDFRYGYTF. The variable domain in full, completed from reference TRBV5-6 and TRBJ1-2, reads DAGVTQSPTHLIKTRGQQVTLRCSPKSGHDTVSWYQQALGQGPQFIFQYYEEEERQRGNFPDRFSGHQFPNYSSELNVNALLLGDSALYLCASSPLVRDSKDFRYGYTFGSGTRLTVV.

This clone was seen more than once but under ten times. The V call is TRBV10-3, the J call TRBJ1-5, with D maybe TRBD1 (5 bases). V gave up 0 bases and J gave up 6 bases, with 12 bases separating them. Germline-derived CDR1 and CDR2 are ENHRY and SYGVKD. The CDR3 is 15 residues long. CDR3 DNA sequence: TGTGCCATCAGTGAGTCAGGGGATAAAGGTCAGCCCCAGCATTTT. It yields the protein CAISESGDKGQPQHF.

In this sample, this clone turned up a few times. The chain combines TRBV9 with TRBJ1-1; D is unresolved. The length of the CDR3 is 13 residues. Per the germline V gene, CDR1 is SGDLS and CDR2 is YYNGEE. Between the trimmed V and J ends, which lost 0 bases and 2 bases, there was a span of 5 bases. The DNA for the CDR3 is TGTGCCAGCAGCGTAGAGCCCAACACTGAAGCTTTCTTT. This codes for CASSVEPNTEAFF.

This chain connects TRBV11-2 to TRBJ2-5; D not certain. V lost 6 bases and J 7 bases, leaving 18 bases between the germline ends. Per the germline V gene, CDR1 is SGHAT and CDR2 is FQNNGV. The CDR3 consists of 14 residues. DNA for the CDR3: TGTGCCAGCAGTCCCCCAGGCCTACGATCGACCCAGTACTTC. Amino acids: CASSPPGLRSTQYF. Full variable domain (remainder filled in from reference TRBV11-2 and TRBJ2-5): EAGVAQSPRYKIIEKRQSVAFWCNPISGHATLYWYQQILGQGPKLLIQFQNNGVVDDSQLPKDRFSAERLKGVDSTLKIQPAKLEDSAVYLCASSPPGLRSTQYFGPGTRLLVL.

This rearrangement joins TRBV28 to TRBJ1-2; 7 bases align to TRBD1. The junction had 8 bases not matched to a gene; V was cut back by 6 bases and J by 4 bases. Per the germline V gene, CDR1 is MDHEN and CDR2 is SYDVKM. This CDR3 has 14 residues. The CDR3 DNA follows: TGTGCCAGCAGGCCTCAGGGGGTTACCTATGGCTACACCTTC. Translating gives CASRPQGVTYGYTF.

The chain joins TRBV14 to TRBJ1-1, with 7 bases identical to TRBD1. The CDR3 sequence is 13 residues long. The J segment lost 5 bases and the V segment lost 5 bases, leaving 5 bases of the junction unmatched. Germline V gene sequence: CDR1 SGHDN, CDR2 FVKESK. As DNA, the CDR3 is TGTGCCAGCAGCGCGACGACAGGGACTGAAGCTTTCTTT. Translated, it gives CASSATTGTEAFF.

J is TRBJ2-5 and V is TRBV2, with D perhaps matching TRBD2 (7 bases). Germline CDR1 is SNHLY and CDR2 is FYNNEI. V lost 6 bases to trimming and J lost 12 bases, with 17 bases between them. The CDR3 length is 12 residues. The CDR3 region has the DNA TGTGCCAGCAGCCAAGGGGGGGCTTCGGAGTACTTC. It is translated as CASSQGGASEYF.

The chain couples TRBV19 to TRBJ2-7; TRBD1 matches at 10 bases. This CDR3 is 16 amino acids long. Germline V gives CDR1 LNHDA, CDR2 SQIVND (reference sequence). V lost 6 bases to trimming and J lost 0 bases; unmatched junction nucleotides: 8. The DNA for the CDR3 is TGTGCCAGTAGAGGGACAGGGGCTATCCGCTCCTACGAGCAGTACTTC. Translation gives CASRGTGAIRSYEQYF. Full variable domain (remainder filled in from reference TRBV19 and TRBJ2-7): DGGITQSPKYLFRKEGQNVTLSCEQNLNHDAMYWYRQDPGQGLRLIYYSQIVNDFQKGDIAEGYSVSREKKESFPLTVTSAQKNPTAFYLCASRGTGAIRSYEQYFGPGTRLTVT.

This clone appeared a single time. The chain links TRBV29-1 to TRBJ2-3, with 12 nucleotides matching TRBD2. V was pared by 4 bases and J by 5 bases, with 10 bases of the junction left unmatched. The CDR3 runs to 16 residues. The germline gives CDR1 SQVTM, CDR2 ANQGSEA. CDR3 in amino acids: CSVVTASGGAVDTQYF. CDR3 nucleotides: TGCAGCGTTGTTACGGCTAGCGGGGGGGCCGTAGATACGCAGTATTTT.

This clone was seen a handful of times. This chain uses TRBV5-1 with TRBJ2-7; 7 nucleotides match TRBD1. The V and J ends lost 8 bases and 2 bases, in that order; junction bases with no gene match: 4. The CDR3 covers 12 residues. Looked up from germline, CDR1 is SGHRS and CDR2 is YFSETQ. The CDR3 DNA sequence: TGCGCCAGTCGACAGGGTCCCTACGAGCAGTACTTC. This gives the protein CASRQGPYEQYF.

The gene calls are TRBV5-1 and TRBJ2-5, with D maybe TRBD2 (5 bases). Germline V gene lookup returns CDR1 SGHRS and CDR2 YFSETQ. The V end lost 4 bases, the J end lost 5 bases, and 6 bases lay between the germline ends. This CDR3 region has 11 residues. The CDR3 DNA reads TGCGCCAGCAGCGGGGAGGAGACCCAGTACTTC. It yields the protein CASSGEETQYF.

There are a few counts of this clone. The chain links TRBV6-4 to TRBJ2-1; 9 bases map to TRBD2. Germline lookup yields CDR1 MRHNA and CDR2 SNTAGT. CDR3 length: 15 amino acids. Trimming at V came to 5 bases and at J to 8 bases, leaving 10 bases not matched to a gene. CDR3 sequence (DNA): TGTGCCAGCAGTAAAGCGGGGGGCGTAAGTCATGAGCAGTTCTTC. Amino acid sequence: CASSKAGGVSHEQFF.

This chain connects TRBV6-1 to TRBJ1-2; no clear D. CDR1 and CDR2 (germline): MNHNS, SASEGT. This CDR3 is built from 14 residues. Trimming removed 0 bases from V and 4 bases from J, with 9 bases in between. This CDR3 is CASSEAGGSYGYTF. The CDR3 DNA is TGTGCCAGCAGTGAAGCGGGAGGGTCCTATGGCTACACCTTC.

The rearrangement uses TRBV6-4 and TRBJ2-3; 7 bases agree with TRBD2. The CDR3 is 14 amino acids. From germline, CDR1 is MRHNA and CDR2 SNTAGT. J lost 4 bases, V lost 3 bases, and 4 bases had no gene match. This chain's CDR3 is CASSEQRGSDTQYF. The CDR3 nucleotides are TGTGCCAGCAGTGAACAGCGGGGCTCAGATACGCAGTATTTT.

CDR3 DNA sequence: TGTGCCAGCAGTGCCCTCGGACAGGGAACAGCTAACTATGGCTACACCTTC. Its protein product is CASSALGQGTANYGYTF. This rearrangement joins TRBV25-1 to TRBJ1-2; 8 bases line up with TRBD1. J lost 0 bases, V lost 4 bases, and 10 bases had no gene match. Germline V gene data show CDR1 as MGHDK and CDR2 as SYGVNS. The CDR3 loop spans 17 amino acids.